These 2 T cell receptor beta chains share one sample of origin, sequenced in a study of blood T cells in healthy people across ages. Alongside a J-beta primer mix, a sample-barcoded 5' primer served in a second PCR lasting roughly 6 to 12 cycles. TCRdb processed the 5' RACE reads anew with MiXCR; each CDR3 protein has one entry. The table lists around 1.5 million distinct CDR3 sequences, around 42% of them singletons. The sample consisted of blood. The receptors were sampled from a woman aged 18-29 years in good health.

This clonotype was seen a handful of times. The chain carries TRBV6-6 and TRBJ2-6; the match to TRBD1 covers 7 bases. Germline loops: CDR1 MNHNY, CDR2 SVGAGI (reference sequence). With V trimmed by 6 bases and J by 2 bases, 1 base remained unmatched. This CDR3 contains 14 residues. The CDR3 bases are TGTGCCAGCAGCACAGGGGCTGGGGCCAACGTCCTGACTTTC. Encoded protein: CASSTGAGANVLTF.

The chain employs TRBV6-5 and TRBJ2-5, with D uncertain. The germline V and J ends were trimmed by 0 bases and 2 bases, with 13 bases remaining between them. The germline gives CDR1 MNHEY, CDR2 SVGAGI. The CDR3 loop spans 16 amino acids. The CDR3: CASSYSSRTIQETQYF. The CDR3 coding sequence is TGTGCCAGCAGTTACTCGAGTAGGACCATACAAGAGACCCAGTACTTC.